The clone carrying this T cell receptor (beta chain) was counted many times. Its antigen is not known. This sample was included in a study of T cells in Graves' hyperthyroidism and ophthalmopathy. Study background: Peripheral blood was collected at initial diagnosis, before any treatment.

Orbital computed tomography, thyroid ultrasound, serum thyroxine and TRAb, and clinical symptoms together informed the diagnoses. Whole-study findings and limits: Stable hyperthyroidism was told apart from ophthalmopathy by a model built on 13 V-J features.

This CDR3 is 16 amino acids long. The germline gives CDR1 SEHNR, CDR2 FQNEAQ (reference sequence). V shed 5 bases and J 4 bases; nucleotides not matched to a gene: 9. Amplification targeted TCR beta CDR3 regions from RNA transcripts. HTBI primers were employed in a first-round RT-PCR of the TCR CDR3. In TCRdb, the multiplex PCR reads were re-called with MiXCR into one record per CDR3 protein. The top ten hold about 10% of the sample, which has over 300,000 distinct CDR3 sequences, roughly 14% seen once. V gene TRBV7-9 combines with J gene TRBJ2-3; 10 bases match TRBD2. Sequencing was performed on blood. The TCR comes from a woman aged 55-70 years with Graves' hyperthyroidism. CDR3 residues: CASSPPPGLAADTQYF. The CDR3 coding sequence is TGTGCCAGCAGCCCTCCACCTGGACTAGCGGCAGATACGCAGTATTTT.